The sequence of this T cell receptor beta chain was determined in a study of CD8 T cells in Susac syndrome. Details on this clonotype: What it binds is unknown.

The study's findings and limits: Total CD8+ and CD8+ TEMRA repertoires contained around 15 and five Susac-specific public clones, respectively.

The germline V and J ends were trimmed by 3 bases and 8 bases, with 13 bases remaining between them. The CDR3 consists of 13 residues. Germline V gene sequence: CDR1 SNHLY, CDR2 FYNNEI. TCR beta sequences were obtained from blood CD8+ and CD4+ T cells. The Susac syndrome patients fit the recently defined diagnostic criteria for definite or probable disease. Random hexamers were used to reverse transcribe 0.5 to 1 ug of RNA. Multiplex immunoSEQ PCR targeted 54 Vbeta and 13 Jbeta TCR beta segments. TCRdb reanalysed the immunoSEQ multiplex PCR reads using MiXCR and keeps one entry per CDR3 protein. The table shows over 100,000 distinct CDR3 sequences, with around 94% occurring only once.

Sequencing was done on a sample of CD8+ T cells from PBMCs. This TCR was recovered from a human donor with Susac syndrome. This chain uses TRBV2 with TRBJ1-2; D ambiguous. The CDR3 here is CASSEGPVWGYTF. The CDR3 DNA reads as TGTGCCAGCAGTGAGGGCCCGGTCTGGGGCTACACCTTC.